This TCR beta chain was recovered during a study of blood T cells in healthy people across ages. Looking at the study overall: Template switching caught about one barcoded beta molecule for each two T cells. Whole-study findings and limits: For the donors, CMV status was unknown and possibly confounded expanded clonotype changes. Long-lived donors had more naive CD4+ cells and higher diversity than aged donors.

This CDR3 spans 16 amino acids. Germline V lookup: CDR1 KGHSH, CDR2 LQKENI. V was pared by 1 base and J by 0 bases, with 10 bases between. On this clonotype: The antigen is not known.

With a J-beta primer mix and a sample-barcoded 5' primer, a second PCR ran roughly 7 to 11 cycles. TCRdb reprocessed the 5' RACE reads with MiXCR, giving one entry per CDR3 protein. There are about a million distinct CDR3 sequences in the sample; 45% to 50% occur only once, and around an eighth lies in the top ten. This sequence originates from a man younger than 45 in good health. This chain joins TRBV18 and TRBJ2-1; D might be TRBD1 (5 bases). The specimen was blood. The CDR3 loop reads CASSPRGQDSYNEQFF. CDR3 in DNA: TGTGCCAGCTCACCACGGGGCCAGGACTCCTACAATGAGCAGTTCTTC.